Sequencing of this T cell receptor (beta chain) was carried out in a study of T cells in Graves' hyperthyroidism and ophthalmopathy. This clonotype was observed many times. No antigen is known for it. Study-level results: Stable hyperthyroidism was told apart from ophthalmopathy by a model built on 13 V-J features. Blood also showed most of the thyroid clonotypes that were expanded above 0.001.

The source material, RNA transcripts, was used to amplify TCR beta CDR3 regions. The HTBI set primed first-round TCR CDR3 RT-PCR. TCRdb reprocessed the multiplex PCR reads with MiXCR, giving one entry per CDR3 protein. The sample shows 300,000 to 350,000 distinct CDR3 sequences, 15% to 20% of them seen only once. The germline V gene encodes CDR1 KGHSH and CDR2 LQKENI. CDR3 length equals 14 residues. V trimming: 3 bases; J trimming: 5 bases; junction bases outside the gene matches: 6. Diagnostic assessment was based on clinical symptoms, serum thyroxine and TRAb, thyroid ultrasound and orbital computed tomography. Isolation of PBMCs was performed on 10 ml fresh peripheral blood.

The sample comprised blood. The receptor was derived from a woman aged 40 to 49 with Graves' ophthalmopathy. The chain uses TRBV18 and TRBJ2-7; 8 bases are a match to TRBD2. DNA for the CDR3: TGTGCCAGCTCACCGCGCGGGGGGCCCCACGAGCAGTACTTC. Translation gives CASSPRGGPHEQYF.